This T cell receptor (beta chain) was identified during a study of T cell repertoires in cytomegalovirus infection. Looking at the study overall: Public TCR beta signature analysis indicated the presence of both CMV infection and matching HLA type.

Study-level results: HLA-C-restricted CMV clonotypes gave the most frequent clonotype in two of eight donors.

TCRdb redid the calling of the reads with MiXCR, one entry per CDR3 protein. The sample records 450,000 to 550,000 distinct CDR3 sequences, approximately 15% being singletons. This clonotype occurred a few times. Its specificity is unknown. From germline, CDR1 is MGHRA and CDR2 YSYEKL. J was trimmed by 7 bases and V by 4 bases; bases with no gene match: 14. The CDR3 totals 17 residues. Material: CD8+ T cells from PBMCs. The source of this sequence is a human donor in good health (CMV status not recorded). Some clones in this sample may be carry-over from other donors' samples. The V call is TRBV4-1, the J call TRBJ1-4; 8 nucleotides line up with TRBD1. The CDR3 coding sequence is TGCGCCAGCAGCCCCTCTCCGAACCAGGGGGCGCGTGAAAAACTGTTTTTT. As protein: CASSPSPNQGAREKLFF.